A single sample gave rise to the 19 T cell receptor beta chains below, sequenced in a study of cytomegalovirus exposure and HLA in healthy donors. This PCR relied on a set of 60 Vbeta primers and 13 Jbeta primers. Using immunoSEQ multiplex PCR, the repertoire was profiled, and TCRdb retains in-frame clones only, with some absent. In the table there are about 110,000 clones, 65% to 90% of which are singletons. Material for sequencing was PBMCs. The receptors were gathered from a woman in her 30s in good health and CMV-seronegative.

The chain employs TRBV7-2 and TRBJ2-7; unclear D gene. The CDR3 length is 15 residues. CDR1 is SGHTA, CDR2 FQGNSA, per germline. V gave up 0 bases and J gave up 2 bases, with 11 bases separating them. Here the CDR3 DNA reads TGTGCCAGCAGCTTAGCCGTCTCACACGCCTACGAGCAGTACTTC. Translating gives CASSLAVSHAYEQYF.

This chain joins TRBV15 and TRBJ1-1, with a tentative D call TRBD1 (5 bases). There are 14 residues in the CDR3. V shed 3 bases and J shed 1 base, with 9 bases lying between them. Germline V CDR1 and CDR2: LNHNV, YYDKDF (reference sequence). This chain's CDR3 is CATSSGHSNTEAFF. CDR3 nucleotide sequence: TGTGCCACCAGCAGTGGACATTCGAACACTGAAGCTTTCTTT. The full variable domain, rest sourced from reference TRBV15 and TRBJ1-1, is DAMVIQNPRYQVTQFGKPVTLSCSQTLNHNVMYWYQQKSSQAPKLLFHYYDKDFNNEADTPDNFQSRRPNTSFCFLDIRSPGLGDTAMYLCATSSGHSNTEAFFGQGTRLTVV.

The V call is TRBV19, the J call TRBJ2-1, with D tentatively TRBD1 (5 bases). V was shortened by 3 bases and J by 4 bases, with 13 bases between the two germline ends. The germline V gene has CDR1 LNHDA and CDR2 SQIVND (reference sequence). The CDR3 runs to 15 residues. The CDR3 nucleotides read TGTGCCAGTAGTATGGGGCGCGGAGAATACAATGAGCAGTTCTTC. Residues: CASSMGRGEYNEQFF. Using reference TRBV19 and TRBJ2-1 for the parts outside the CDR3, the full variable domain is DGGITQSPKYLFRKEGQNVTLSCEQNLNHDAMYWYRQDPGQGLRLIYYSQIVNDFQKGDIAEGYSVSREKKESFPLTVTSAQKNPTAFYLCASSMGRGEYNEQFFGPGTRLTVL.

V gene TRBV7-6 combines with J gene TRBJ2-5, with 13 bases identical to TRBD2. V shed 5 bases and J 4 bases; nucleotides not matched to a gene: 7. Per the germline V gene, CDR1 is SGHVS and CDR2 is FNYEAQ. This CDR3 contains 16 residues. The CDR3 sequence: CASSPTSGRIGETQYF. CDR3 nucleotide sequence: TGTGCCAGCAGCCCGACTAGCGGGAGGATAGGAGAGACCCAGTACTTC. Based on the CDR3 plus reference TRBV7-6 and TRBJ2-5, the full variable domain is GAGVSQSPRYKVTKRGQDVALRCDPISGHVSLYWYRQALGQGPEFLTYFNYEAQQDKSGLPNDRFSAERPEGSISTLTIQRTEQRDSAMYRCASSPTSGRIGETQYFGPGTRLLVL.

The chain joins TRBV7-6 to TRBJ2-3; no clear D gene. Germline values: CDR1 SGHVS, CDR2 FNYEAQ. The CDR3 extends over 13 amino acids. V dropped 1 base and J dropped 6 bases, with 8 bases sitting between them. The CDR3 region is CASSLVYSDTQYF. The CDR3 coding sequence is TGTGCCAGCAGCTTAGTCTACTCTGATACGCAGTATTTT.

This chain joins TRBV18 and TRBJ2-7, with a tentative D call TRBD1 (5 bases). V lost 3 bases, J lost 4 bases, and 13 bases lay in between. CDR1 KGHSH and CDR2 LQKENI come from the germline V gene. The CDR3 runs 14 residues. The CDR3 nucleotides read TGTGCCAGCTCACCCGCAGGGTTAGCATACGAGCAGTACTTC. Translated: CASSPAGLAYEQYF.

This clone was counted between two and nine times. The chain carries TRBV7-8 and TRBJ2-1, with 10 bases matching TRBD2. The CDR3 extends over 15 amino acids. V trimming: 6 bases; J trimming: 1 base; junction bases outside the gene matches: 3. Germline assignment: CDR1 SGHVS and CDR2 FQNEAQ. CDR3 coding DNA: TGTGCCAGCAGTACTAGCGGGGTGTCCTACAATGAGCAGTTCTTC. As protein: CASSTSGVSYNEQFF.

The chain recombines TRBV7-8 with TRBJ2-1; 13 bases fit TRBD2. The CDR3 is made up of 16 amino acids. Germline CDR1 and CDR2: SGHVS and FQNEAQ. V dropped 5 bases and J dropped 7; count of bases not matched to a gene: 8. The CDR3 loop is CASSLRTSGSINEQFF. The DNA for the CDR3 is TGTGCCAGCAGCCTTCGGACTAGCGGGAGTATTAATGAGCAGTTCTTC.

The chain carries TRBV19 and TRBJ2-2; 11 nucleotides match TRBD2. Germline CDR1 is LNHDA and CDR2 is SQIVND (reference sequence). CDR3 size: 18 residues. V lost 2 bases to trimming and J lost 1 base; unmatched junction nucleotides: 6. The CDR3 loop reads CASSIHSSGRMNTGELFF. Written as DNA, the CDR3 is TGTGCCAGTAGTATACATTCTAGCGGGAGGATGAACACCGGGGAGCTGTTTTTT.

For this clone: The junction departs from the called germline gene at one end, perhaps through a read error. The chain links TRBV7-9 to TRBJ2-7, with D tentatively TRBD2 (5 bases). Per the germline V gene, CDR1 is SEHNR and CDR2 is FQNEAQ (reference sequence). The CDR3 runs 14 residues. CDR3: CSSSLERYSYEQYF. In nucleotides, the CDR3 is TGTTCCAGCAGCTTAGAGCGGTACTCCTACGAGCAGTACTTC.

The chain is built from TRBV10-1 and TRBJ2-2; 8 bases are a match to TRBD1. Germline CDR1 WNHNN, CDR2 SYGVQD (reference sequence). The ends lost 3 bases at V and 4 bases at J; junction bases unmatched: 4. The CDR3 covers 15 residues. The CDR3 here is CASSDSGQVTGELFF. CDR3 bases: TGCGCCAGCAGTGATTCGGGACAGGTCACCGGGGAGCTGTTTTTT.

This chain links TRBV6-1 with TRBJ2-7; 7 nucleotides line up with TRBD1. CDR3 length equals 14 residues. The trim removed 2 bases at V and 0 bases at J, leaving 1 base unmatched. Germline values: CDR1 MNHNS, CDR2 SASEGT. The DNA of the CDR3 is TGTGCCAGCAGTGAAAAGGGGGCCTCCTACGAGCAGTACTTC. Encoded protein: CASSEKGASYEQYF.

The rearrangement links TRBV5-1 to TRBJ1-1, with TRBD1 as a possible D gene (5 bases). V lost 5 bases, J lost 0 bases, and 11 bases lay in between. The length of the CDR3 is 14 residues. CDR1 and CDR2 (germline): SGHRS, YFSETQ. The CDR3 sequence is CASRGDSLNTEAFF. CDR3 bases: TGCGCCAGCAGGGGTGACAGTCTGAACACTGAAGCTTTCTTT.

The rearrangement joins TRBV7-2 to TRBJ2-5, with 7 bases matching TRBD1. Germline values: CDR1 SGHTA, CDR2 FQGNSA. This CDR3 contains 16 residues. The V and J ends lost 0 bases and 2 bases, in that order; junction bases with no gene match: 6. CDR3 sequence: CASSLAVSGQQETQYF. The CDR3 nucleotides are TGTGCCAGCAGCTTAGCCGTCTCGGGACAGCAAGAGACCCAGTACTTC.

This clone has just one count. The chain combines TRBV5-6 with TRBJ2-1, with TRBD2 identical over 8 bases. The V and J ends lost 0 bases and 5 bases, in that order; junction bases with no gene match: 7. The CDR3 is 16 residues long. Germline loops: CDR1 SGHDT, CDR2 YYEEEE. DNA for the CDR3: TGTGCCAGCAGCTTGGGTGGCGGGAGGACCAACAATGAGCAGTTCTTC. It yields the protein CASSLGGGRTNNEQFF.

V is TRBV29-1 and J is TRBJ1-2; a weak D match, TRBD1 (5 bases). This CDR3 comprises 11 residues. Per the germline V gene, CDR1 is SQVTM and CDR2 is ANQGSEA. V was pared by 5 bases and J by 6 bases, with 10 bases between. Here the CDR3 reads CSVQGADGYTF. The DNA of the CDR3 is TGCAGCGTTCAAGGGGCAGATGGCTACACCTTC.

V and J are TRBV19 and TRBJ2-5, with D uncertain. From germline, CDR1 is LNHDA and CDR2 SQIVND (reference sequence). This CDR3 is 13 amino acids long. Trimming removed 8 bases at V and 1 base at J, with 11 bases between. CDR3 DNA: TGTGCCAGTGGGCCAGAAATCCAAGAGACCCAGTACTTC. Translated: CASGPEIQETQYF.

J is TRBJ2-1 and V is TRBV18, with D possibly matching TRBD1 (7 bases). This CDR3 is built from 17 residues. Germline assignment: CDR1 KGHSH and CDR2 LQKENI. Trimming left V 1 base short and J 8 bases short, with 21 bases between. CDR3 coding DNA: TGTGCCAGCTCACCACTCAGGGGGGCCGGCCGATTGGATGAGCAGTTCTTC. Its translation: CASSPLRGAGRLDEQFF.

The V call is TRBV5-4, the J call TRBJ2-3; 10 bases fit TRBD1. Germline V lookup: CDR1 SGHNT, CDR2 YYREEE (reference sequence). The trim removed 4 bases at V and 6 bases at J, leaving 8 bases unmatched. The CDR3 length is 15 residues. CDR3 amino acids: CASSAVGTGADTQYF. The CDR3 DNA sequence: TGTGCCAGCAGCGCAGTTGGGACAGGGGCCGATACGCAGTATTTT.